This T cell receptor (beta chain) is drawn from a study of glioma-infiltrating T cells after dendritic cell vaccination. Study context: Treatment, given 2003 to 2012, was autologous tumor lysate-pulsed dendritic cell vaccination.

Noted time point: after dendritic cell vaccination, including at tumor progression/relapse. None of the glioblastoma patients had an isocitrate dehydrogenase mutation. The PCR used 60 V beta and 13 J beta primers. Some clones are missing from TCRdb's copy, which holds only in-frame ones; the method was immunoSEQ multiplex PCR. The table shows around 90,000 clones, with around four fifths occurring only once. This clonotype was obtained from a human donor with glioblastoma. The input for sequencing was blood, taken after dendritic cell vaccination.

In DNA, the CDR3 is TGTGCCAGTACCCTCGGGACAGGGGCCTACGAGCAGTACTTC. It codes for CASTLGTGAYEQYF. The chain recombines TRBV19 with TRBJ2-7; 10 bases fit TRBD1. Looked up from germline, CDR1 is LNHDA and CDR2 is SQIVND (reference sequence). The junction had 5 bases not matched to a gene; V was cut back by 7 bases and J by 2 bases. The CDR3 is made up of 14 amino acids.